These T cell receptor beta chains were read from a single sample in a study of T cell repertoires in cytomegalovirus infection. TCRdb reprocessed the reads via MiXCR and lists one record per CDR3 protein. The sample records about 400,000 distinct CDR3 sequences, 15% to 20% being singletons. Sequenced: PBMCs. The receptors were sampled from a human donor in good health (CMV status not recorded). Some clones in this sample may be carry-over from other donors' samples. The conserved cysteine and the conserved F or W are not part of the CDR3 here. The D gene is left open where the match is weak.

NA	TRBV18	TRBJ2-7	ASSPIIGDEQY
NA	TRBV18	TRBJ1-1	ASQQGLVRNTEAF
NA	TRBV2	TRBJ2-5	ATDETQY
NA	TRBV29-1	TRBJ1-5	SATGTNSNQPQH
NA	TRBV2	TRBJ1-1	ASSEAFGASNTEAF
NA	TRBV11-2	TRBJ2-1	ASSLATNEQF
TRBD1	TRBV12-3/TRBV12-4	TRBJ1-5	ASRLQGVSNQPQH
TRBD1	TRBV6-5	TRBJ2-2	ASSYPHGTGVTGELF
TRBD2	TRBV6-2/TRBV6-3	TRBJ2-7	ASKLAGGRLLYEQY
NA	TRBV3-1	TRBJ2-2	ASSQRPGELF
NA	TRBV19	TRBJ1-3	ASASDSSAFNTIY
NA	TRBV7-2	TRBJ1-2	ASSLGPGGGYT
TRBD2	TRBV12-3/TRBV12-4	TRBJ2-1	ASSKFSGGARGNEQF
NA	TRBV5-1	TRBJ1-1	ASSWAHGTEAF
NA	TRBV7-2	TRBJ1-1	ASSRRTEAF
NA	TRBV5-1	TRBJ1-1	ASSLVGGRGTEAF
NA	TRBV12-3/TRBV12-4	TRBJ1-6	ASSYRVYNSPLH
NA	TRBV7-9	TRBJ2-7	ASSPRDIYEQY
NA	TRBV6-6	TRBJ1-5	ASSYPTGYSNQPQH
TRBD2	TRBV12-5	TRBJ2-1	ASGPVAGGNLNEQF
TRBD1	TRBV6-2/TRBV6-3	TRBJ2-5	ASRTGVETQY
NA	TRBV20-1	TRBJ2-1	SLMPPDSEKNEQF
TRBD1	TRBV11-3	TRBJ2-5	ASSPRTGVWETQY
NA	TRBV2	TRBJ1-2	ASSRGGRAYGYT
TRBD2	TRBV19	TRBJ2-5	ARRDRTGLAGDETQY
TRBD1	TRBV2	TRBJ1-5	ASRATGGWPQH
TRBD2	TRBV5-1	TRBJ2-1	ASTKTAPIGGDNEQF
NA	TRBV7-2	TRBJ2-1	ASSLVGYYNEQF
TRBD2	TRBV6-2/TRBV6-3	TRBJ2-7	ASSYLAGASSYEQY
NA	TRBV4-1	TRBJ1-5	ASSQDGRVSDQPQH
NA	TRBV19	TRBJ1-5	ASSMKDRLYQPQH
TRBD1	TRBV28	TRBJ1-5	ASSRPWAGTGSQPQH
NA	TRBV28	TRBJ2-3	ASSPQLPSTDTQY
NA	TRBV7-6	TRBJ2-5	ASSWNRGIQETQY
NA	TRBV4-3	TRBJ2-3	ASSQEQRAYTDTQY
NA	TRBV12-3/TRBV12-4	TRBJ1-2	ASSPARAPSYGYT
NA	TRBV12-3/TRBV12-4	TRBJ2-7	ASSMQGLYEQY
NA	TRBV7-2	TRBJ1-5	ASSLGRMAGSWH
NA	TRBV7-2	TRBJ2-1	ASSSHGDNEQF
NA	TRBV5-6	TRBJ1-1	ASSYGQQNTEAF
NA	TRBV6-5	TRBJ2-3	ASSSGFRPPDTQY
TRBD2	TRBV6-9	TRBJ2-1	ASSYKRGVPSNEQF
TRBD2	TRBV7-2	TRBJ2-3	ASSLRPLVGTTLVTQY
NA	TRBV20-1	TRBJ2-7	SARTLALSYEQY
NA	TRBV7-9	TRBJ1-1	ASSPRWEGTEAF
TRBD1	TRBV28	TRBJ1-6	ASSLVGDRVYNSPLH
TRBD1	TRBV6-1	TRBJ2-5	AAWDRVGETQY
TRBD2	TRBV19	TRBJ2-7	ASSQAGSSYEQY
TRBD1	TRBV10-3	TRBJ1-2	AIGTGDGYT
TRBD2	TRBV15	TRBJ2-1	ATSRGLAGGNEQF
NA	TRBV5-1	TRBJ2-6	ASSLVAGGAGANVLT
NA	TRBV7-9	TRBJ1-6	ASSPTNFGGFSPLH
TRBD1	TRBV2	TRBJ2-7	ASSQGDRVVVEQY
NA	TRBV2	TRBJ1-6	ASGRILGNSPLH
TRBD2	TRBV20-1	TRBJ2-3	SAFMPLAGDFGSTDTQY
NA	TRBV5-4	TRBJ2-7	ASSGTHKKAGHEQY
NA	TRBV7-8	TRBJ2-5	ASSPRLVETQY
TRBD2	TRBV20-1	TRBJ2-7	SARTGGGREQY